This TCR beta chain was recovered during a study of cytomegalovirus exposure and HLA in healthy donors. Study-wide background: A data release that came early held tens of millions of unique TCRs from HLA-typed donors. General study findings and limits: Across donors, presence/absence analyses took sequencing depth to be roughly uniform. Later genetic work tied a missense DCLRE1C variant to beta-chain V and J trimming.

Researchers ran the PCR with 60 Vbeta and 13 Jbeta primers. Sequencing used immunoSEQ multiplex PCR; TCRdb keeps in-frame clones, though not all of them. The data contain about 230,000 clones, about 85% of them seen just once; the ten biggest clones take up about 0.25%. On this clone: Its antigen is unidentified.

The CDR3 contains 15 residues. Trimming at V came to 3 bases and at J to 2 bases, leaving 8 bases not matched to a gene. Looked up from germline, CDR1 is SGHRS and CDR2 is YFSETQ. The sample taken for sequencing was PBMCs. The rearrangement links TRBV5-1 to TRBJ2-7; 7 bases line up with TRBD1. This sequence originates from a girl aged 2 to 10 in good health and CMV-seronegative. The CDR3 spells CASSSPEQGTYEQYF. DNA of the CDR3: TGCGCCAGCAGCTCCCCCGAACAGGGGACCTACGAGCAGTACTTC.